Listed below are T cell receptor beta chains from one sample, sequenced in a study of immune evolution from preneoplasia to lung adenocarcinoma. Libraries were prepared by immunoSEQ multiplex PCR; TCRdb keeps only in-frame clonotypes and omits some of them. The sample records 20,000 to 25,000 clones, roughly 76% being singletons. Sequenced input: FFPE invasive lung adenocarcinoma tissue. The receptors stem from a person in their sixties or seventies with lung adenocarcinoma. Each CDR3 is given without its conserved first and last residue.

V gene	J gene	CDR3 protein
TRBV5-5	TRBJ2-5	ASSSGMETQY
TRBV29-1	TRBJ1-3	SVVQGTANTIY
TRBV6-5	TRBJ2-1	ASSPTRGFDNEQF
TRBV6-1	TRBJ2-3	ASSEEDGSTDTQY
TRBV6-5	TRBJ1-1	ASSPEYRGAAEAF
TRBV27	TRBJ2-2	ASSFGGELF
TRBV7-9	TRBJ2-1	ASSTGTGGYGNEQF
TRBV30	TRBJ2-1	AWSVGTSAYNEQF
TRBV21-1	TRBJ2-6	ARGTGGVSGANVLT
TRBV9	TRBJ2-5	ASSLRWEGTQY
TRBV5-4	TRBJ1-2	ASTGTQSGGYT
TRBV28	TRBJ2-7	ASSLVSGANPYVQY
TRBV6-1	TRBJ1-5	ASSPTGTGRQPQH
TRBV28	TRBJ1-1	ASSLEYTEAF
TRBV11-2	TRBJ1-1	ASSLYISWEAF
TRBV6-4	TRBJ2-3	ASSKGTSTDTQY
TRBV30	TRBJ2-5	AWSAGTTGGTQY
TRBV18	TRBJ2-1	ASSPRAPFFRTDSNEQF
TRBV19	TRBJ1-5	ASSGELGPTLGQPQH
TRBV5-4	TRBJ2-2	ASSTKGGPGELF
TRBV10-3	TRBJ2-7	AINGAGESYEQY
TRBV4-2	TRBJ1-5	ASSQVPQGNQPQH